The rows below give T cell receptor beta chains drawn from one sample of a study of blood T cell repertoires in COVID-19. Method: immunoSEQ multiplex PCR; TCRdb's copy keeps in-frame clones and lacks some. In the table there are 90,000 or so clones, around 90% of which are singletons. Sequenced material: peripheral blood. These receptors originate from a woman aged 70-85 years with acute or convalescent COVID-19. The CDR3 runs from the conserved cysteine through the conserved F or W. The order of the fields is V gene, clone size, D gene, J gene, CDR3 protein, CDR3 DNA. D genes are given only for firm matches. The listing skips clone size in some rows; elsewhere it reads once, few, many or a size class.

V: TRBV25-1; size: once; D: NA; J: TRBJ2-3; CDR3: CASSEWGGVPPTDTQYF; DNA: TGTGCCAGCAGTGAATGGGGCGGGGTCCCTCCCACAGATACGCAGTATTTT
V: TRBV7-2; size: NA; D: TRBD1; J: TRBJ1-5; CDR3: CASSPTVQGYGNQPQHF; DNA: TGTGCCAGCAGCCCCACCGTACAGGGGTATGGCAATCAGCCCCAGCATTTT
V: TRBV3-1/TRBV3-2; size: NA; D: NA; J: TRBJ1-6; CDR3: CASSQYTGIVGSPLHF; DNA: TGTGCCAGCAGCCAGTACACAGGGATAGTCGGTTCACCCCTCCACTTT
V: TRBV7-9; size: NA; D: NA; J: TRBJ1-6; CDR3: CASSPRLGQSDSPLHF; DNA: TGTGCCAGCAGCCCCAGACTCGGACAGTCGGATTCACCCCTCCACTTT
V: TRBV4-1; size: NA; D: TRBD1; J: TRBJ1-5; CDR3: CASSQVLQGRGFVGNQPQHF; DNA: TGCGCCAGCAGCCAGGTATTACAGGGGCGGGGTTTTGTCGGCAATCAGCCCCAGCATTTT
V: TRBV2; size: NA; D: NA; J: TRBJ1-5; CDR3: CASSEALRGSQHF; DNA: TGTGCCAGCAGTGAAGCGCTTCGGGGGTCCCAGCATTTT
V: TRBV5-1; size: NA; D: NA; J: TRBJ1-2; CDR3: CASRLLAQTDYYGYTF; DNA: TGCGCCAGCAGGCTCTTGGCCCAGACAGACTACTATGGCTACACCTTC
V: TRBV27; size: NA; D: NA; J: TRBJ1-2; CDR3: CASSFSRGYGYTF; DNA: TGTGCCAGCAGTTTCAGTCGGGGCTATGGCTACACCTTC
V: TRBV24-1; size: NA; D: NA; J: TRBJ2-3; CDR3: CATSDPLREFTDTQYF; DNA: TGTGCCACCAGTGATCCTCTCAGGGAATTTACAGATACGCAGTATTTT
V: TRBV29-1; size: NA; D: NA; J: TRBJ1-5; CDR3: CSVASPTQPQHF; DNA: TGCAGCGTGGCCTCTCCCACTCAGCCCCAGCATTTT
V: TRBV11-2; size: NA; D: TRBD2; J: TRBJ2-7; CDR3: CASSLAVGTRVYEQYF; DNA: TGTGCCAGCAGCTTAGCTGTAGGGACTAGGGTCTACGAGCAGTACTTC
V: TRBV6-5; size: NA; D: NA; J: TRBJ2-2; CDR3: CASSSVSPRTGELFF; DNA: TGTGCCAGCAGTTCGGTCAGCCCGAGGACCGGGGAGCTGTTTTTT
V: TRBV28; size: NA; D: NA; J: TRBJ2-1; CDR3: CASSLRTNSYNEQFF; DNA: TGTGCCAGCAGCCTTAGAACGAACTCCTACAATGAGCAGTTCTTC
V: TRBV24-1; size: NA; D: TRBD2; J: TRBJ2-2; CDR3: CATSDSTSGEFHGELFF; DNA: TGTGCCACCAGTGATTCGACTAGCGGGGAATTTCACGGGGAGCTGTTTTTT
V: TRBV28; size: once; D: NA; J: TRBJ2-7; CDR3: CDKDQGRASYEQYF; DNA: TGTGACAAAGACCAGGGGAGAGCCTCCTACGAGCAGTACTTC
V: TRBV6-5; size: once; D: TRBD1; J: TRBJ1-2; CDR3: CASRGDRDGYTF; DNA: TGTGCCAGCAGGGGCGACAGGGATGGCTACACCTTC